This TCR beta chain was found in a study of patients and donors after allogeneic stem cell transplantation. TCRdb independently ran MiXCR on the RT-PCR reads; one entry per CDR3 protein. In the table there are approximately 410,000 distinct CDR3 sequences, 16% of which are singletons. CDR1 is SGHVS, CDR2 FNYEAQ, per germline. The CDR3 length is 14 residues. Trimming left V 3 bases short and J 1 base short, with 9 bases between. The sample consisted of blood, either unsorted or a sorted T cell fraction (not recorded which). The clonotype comes from a human donor who was either an allogeneic HSCT recipient or a stem cell or donor lymphocyte infusion donor (not recorded which). It is not recorded whose cells these are; they may come from a transplant donor. The V call is TRBV7-6, the J call TRBJ1-1, with D possibly matching TRBD1 (5 bases). In nucleotides, the CDR3 is TGTGCCAGCAGCTTCCTTGGACAGAACACTGAAGCTTTCTTT. This translates into CASSFLGQNTEAFF.